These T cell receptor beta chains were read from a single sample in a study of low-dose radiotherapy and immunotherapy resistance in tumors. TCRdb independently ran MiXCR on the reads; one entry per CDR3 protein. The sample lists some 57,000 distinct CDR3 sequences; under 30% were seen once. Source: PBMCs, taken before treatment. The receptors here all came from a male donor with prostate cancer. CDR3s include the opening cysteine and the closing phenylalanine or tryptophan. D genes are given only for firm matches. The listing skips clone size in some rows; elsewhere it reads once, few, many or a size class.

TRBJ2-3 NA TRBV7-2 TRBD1 TGTGCCAGCAGCTTCCCCGGGACAGGGGGAACAGATACGCAGTATTTT CASSFPGTGGTDTQYF
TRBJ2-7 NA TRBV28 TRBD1 TGTGCCAGCAGTCCCTCCGACAGGGCTCACGAGCAGTACTTC CASSPSDRAHEQYF
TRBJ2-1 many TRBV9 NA TGTGCCAGCAGCGTTAGGCAGGGAATCAGTGAGCAGTTCTTC CASSVRQGISEQFF
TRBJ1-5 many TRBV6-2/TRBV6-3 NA TGTGCCAGCAAACGGGGCCTACAAGGCAATCAGCCCCAGCATTTT CASKRGLQGNQPQHF
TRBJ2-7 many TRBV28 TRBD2 TGTGCCAGCACCGGGGACTATCGCTACGAGCAGTACTTC CASTGDYRYEQYF
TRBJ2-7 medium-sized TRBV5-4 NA TGTGCCAGCAGCTTCGGGGCCAACGAGCAGTACTTC CASSFGANEQYF
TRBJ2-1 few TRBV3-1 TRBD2 TGTGCCAGCAGCTCACCATTAGCGGGAGGTAGAAATGAGCAGTTCTTC CASSSPLAGGRNEQFF
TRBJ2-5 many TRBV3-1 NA TGTGCCAGCAGCCAGCCCCTAGATGGGAGAGTAGAGACCCAGTACTTC CASSQPLDGRVETQYF
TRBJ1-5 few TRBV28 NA TGTGCCAGCACAATCCAAGGGGTTCAGCCCCAGCATTTT CASTIQGVQPQHF
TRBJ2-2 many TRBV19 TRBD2 TGTGCCAGTAGGACGACTAGCGGGCATCTTGGCGGGGAGCTGTTTTTT CASRTTSGHLGGELFF
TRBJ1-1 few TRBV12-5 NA TGTGCTAGTGGTTTGTCGCCGGGGACTGAAGCTTTCTTT CASGLSPGTEAFF
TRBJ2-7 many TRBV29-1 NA TGCAGCGCGGAGGAAGGGGCGAAGCACGAGCAGTACTTC CSAEEGAKHEQYF
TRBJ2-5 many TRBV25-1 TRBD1 TGTGCCAGCAGTGAGAGACAGGGGGCAGTTGAGACCCAGTACTTC CASSERQGAVETQYF
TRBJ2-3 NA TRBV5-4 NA TGTGCCAGCAGCCTACCGGCGACTAGCACAGATACGCAGTATTTT CASSLPATSTDTQYF
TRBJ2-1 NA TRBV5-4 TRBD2 TGTGCCATGGTACTAGCGGGAGGTCATGAGCAGTTCTTC CAMVLAGGHEQFF
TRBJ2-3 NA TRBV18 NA TGTGCCAGCTCACCAGCGGGTCCCGGCGGCACAGATACGCAGTATTTT CASSPAGPGGTDTQYF
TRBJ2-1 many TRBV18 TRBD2 TGTGCCAGCTCACCAAAGGGCGGCGGGAGCTACAATGAGCAGTTCTTC CASSPKGGGSYNEQFF
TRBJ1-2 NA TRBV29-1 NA TGCAGCGTTGAAGATCGGGGCTACACCTTC CSVEDRGYTF
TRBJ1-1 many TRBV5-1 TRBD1 TGCGCCAGCAGCTTCAACAGGGGGAGCACTGAAGCTTTCTTT CASSFNRGSTEAFF
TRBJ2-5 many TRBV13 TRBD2 TGTGCCACCAGCAGACCGGGACTAGCGGGGCCTATCCAAGAGACCCAGTACTTC CATSRPGLAGPIQETQYF
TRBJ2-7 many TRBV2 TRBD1 TGTGCCAGCAGTGAGTCTTCTCCGGGACAGCTCTACGAGCAGTACTTC CASSESSPGQLYEQYF
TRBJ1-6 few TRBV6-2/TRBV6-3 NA TGTGCCAGCAGTGGTCTGGAGGGGGGACATTCGGGCCTCCACTTT CASSGLEGGHSGLHF
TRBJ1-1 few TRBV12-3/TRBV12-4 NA TGTGCCAGCAGCTTATATGCCGGGGTGAACACTGAAGCTTTCTTT CASSLYAGVNTEAFF
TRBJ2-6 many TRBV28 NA TGTGCCAGCAGTTTTCCGGCCCCCGTTGCTGGGGCCAACGTCCTGACTTTC CASSFPAPVAGANVLTF
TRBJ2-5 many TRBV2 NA TGTGCCAGCAGGGGTACCGTGGCAGGGGGGCAGACCCAGTACTTC CASRGTVAGGQTQYF
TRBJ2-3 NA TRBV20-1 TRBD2 TGCAGTGCTAGATCCCGGGACTATCGCACAGATACGCAGTATTTT CSARSRDYRTDTQYF
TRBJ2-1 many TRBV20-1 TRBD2 TGCAGCGCTCCGGCGGGGGTGACCTACAATGAGCAGTTCTTC CSAPAGVTYNEQFF
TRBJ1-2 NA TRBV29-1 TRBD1 TGCAGCGTTGGTCCGGCGGGACAGGGGGCAAAGTGGGGCTACACCTTC CSVGPAGQGAKWGYTF
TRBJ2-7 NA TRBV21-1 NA TGTGCCAGCAGCAAAGGCGGAACAGGGAGGACGTCCTACGAGCAGTACTTC CASSKGGTGRTSYEQYF
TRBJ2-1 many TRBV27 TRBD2 TGTGCCAGCAGTCCAACCGGGGCGGGAGCGAAGAATGAGCAGTTCTTC CASSPTGAGAKNEQFF
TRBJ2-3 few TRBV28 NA TGTGCCACTGACGGGGGTACCACAGATACGCAGTATTTT CATDGGTTDTQYF
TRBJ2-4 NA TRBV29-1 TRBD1 TGCAGCGTCGCAACAGGGGGCGCCTTGGGGAACATTCAGTACTTC CSVATGGALGNIQYF
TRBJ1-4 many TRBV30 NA TGTGCCTGGAGCGCGCCGGGACGGACTAATGAAAAACTGTTTTTT CAWSAPGRTNEKLFF
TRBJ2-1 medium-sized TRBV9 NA TGTGCCAGCAGCGTAGGCGCCGAGAACTACAATGAGCAGTTCTTC CASSVGAENYNEQFF
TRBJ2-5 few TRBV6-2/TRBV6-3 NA TGTGCCAGCAGCGAGAGTTCAGAGACCCAGTACTTC CASSESSETQYF
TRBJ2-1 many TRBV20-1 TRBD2 TGCAGTGCTCCGGGACTAGCGGGAGGGCCCCACAATGAGCAGTTCTTC CSAPGLAGGPHNEQFF
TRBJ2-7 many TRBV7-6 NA TGTGCCAGCAGCTTATCGGACGCTGGAGAGTACGAGCAGTACTTC CASSLSDAGEYEQYF
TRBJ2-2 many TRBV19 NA TGTGCCAGTAGTATGGGGCAACTACCTCAAATCGGGGAGCTGTTTTTT CASSMGQLPQIGELFF
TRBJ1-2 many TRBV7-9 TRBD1 TGTGCCAGCATCGGACAGGGGGCACGGAACTATGGCTACACCTTC CASIGQGARNYGYTF
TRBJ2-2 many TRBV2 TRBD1 TGTGCCAGCAGCACCGGGACAGGGGTAACCGGGGAGCTGTTTTTT CASSTGTGVTGELFF
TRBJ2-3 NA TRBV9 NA TGTGCCAGCAGCGTAGCGTCTAGCCCAGATACGCAGTATTTT CASSVASSPDTQYF